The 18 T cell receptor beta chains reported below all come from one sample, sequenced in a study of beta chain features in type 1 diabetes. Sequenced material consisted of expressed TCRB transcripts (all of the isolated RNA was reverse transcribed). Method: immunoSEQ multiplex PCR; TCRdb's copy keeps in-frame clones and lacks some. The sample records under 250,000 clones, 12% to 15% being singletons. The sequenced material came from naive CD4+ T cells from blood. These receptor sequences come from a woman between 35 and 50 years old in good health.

The CDR3 region is CASSDTYGYTF. CDR3 coding DNA: TGTGCCAGCAGTGATACATACGGCTACACCTTC. The V call is TRBV2, the J call TRBJ1-2; D is unclear. This CDR3 spans 11 amino acids. V was trimmed by 3 bases and J by 8 bases, leaving 7 bases between them. Germline V lookup: CDR1 SNHLY, CDR2 FYNNEI.

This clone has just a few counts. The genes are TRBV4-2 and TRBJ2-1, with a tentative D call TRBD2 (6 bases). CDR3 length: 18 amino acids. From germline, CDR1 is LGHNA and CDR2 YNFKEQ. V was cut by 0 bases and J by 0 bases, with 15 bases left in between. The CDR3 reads CASSQEGPRGSSYNEQFF. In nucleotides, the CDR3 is TGTGCCAGCAGCCAAGAAGGTCCCCGGGGGAGCTCCTACAATGAGCAGTTCTTC.

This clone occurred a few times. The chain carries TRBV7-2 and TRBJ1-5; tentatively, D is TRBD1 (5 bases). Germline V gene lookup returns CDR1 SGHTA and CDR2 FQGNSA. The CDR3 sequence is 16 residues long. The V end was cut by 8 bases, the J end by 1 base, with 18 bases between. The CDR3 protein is CASSPSKGPSNQPQHF. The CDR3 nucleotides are TGTGCCAGCTCTCCCTCTAAGGGGCCCAGCAATCAGCCCCAGCATTTT. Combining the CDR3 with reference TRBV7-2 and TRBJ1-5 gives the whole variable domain GAGVSQSPSNKVTEKGKDVELRCDPISGHTALYWYRQSLGQGLEFLIYFQGNSAPDKSGLPSDRFSAERTGGSVSTLTIQRTQQEDSAVYLCASSPSKGPSNQPQHFGDGTRLSIL.

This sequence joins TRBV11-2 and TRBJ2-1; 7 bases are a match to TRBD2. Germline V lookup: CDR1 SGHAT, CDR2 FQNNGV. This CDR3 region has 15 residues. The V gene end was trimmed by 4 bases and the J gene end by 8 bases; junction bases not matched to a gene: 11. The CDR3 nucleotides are TGTGCCAGCAGCTCGGGAGCGGGGCCCCGGGATGAGCAGTTCTTC. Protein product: CASSSGAGPRDEQFF.

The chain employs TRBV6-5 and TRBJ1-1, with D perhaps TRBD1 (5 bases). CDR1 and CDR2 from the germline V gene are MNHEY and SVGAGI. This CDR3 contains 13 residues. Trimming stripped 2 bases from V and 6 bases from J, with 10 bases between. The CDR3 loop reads CASSYAPGPEAFF. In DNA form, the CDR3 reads TGTGCCAGCAGTTACGCCCCAGGGCCTGAAGCTTTCTTT.

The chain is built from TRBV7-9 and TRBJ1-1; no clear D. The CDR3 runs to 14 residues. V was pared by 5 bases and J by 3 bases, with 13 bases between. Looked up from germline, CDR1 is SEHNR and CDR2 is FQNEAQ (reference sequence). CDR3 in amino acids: CASSQSGADTEAFF. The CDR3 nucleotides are TGTGCCAGCAGCCAGTCAGGTGCCGACACTGAAGCTTTCTTT.

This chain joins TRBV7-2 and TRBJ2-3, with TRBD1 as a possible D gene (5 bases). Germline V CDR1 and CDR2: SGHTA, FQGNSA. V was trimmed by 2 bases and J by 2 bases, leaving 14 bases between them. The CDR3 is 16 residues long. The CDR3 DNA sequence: TGTGCCAGCAGCTTAAGTTGGGCAGGGCACACAGATACGCAGTATTTT. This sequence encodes CASSLSWAGHTDTQYF.

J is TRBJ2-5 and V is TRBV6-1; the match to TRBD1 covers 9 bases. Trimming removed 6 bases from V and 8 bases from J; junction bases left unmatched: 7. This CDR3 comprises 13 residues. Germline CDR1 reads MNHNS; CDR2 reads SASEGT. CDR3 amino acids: CASRRPGQGTQYF. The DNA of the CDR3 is TGTGCCAGCAGACGACCGGGACAGGGAACCCAGTACTTC.

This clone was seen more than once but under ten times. The CDR3 DNA sequence: TGTGCCAGCAGCTATTACAGGGGGCTGACCGGGGAGCTGTTTTTT. It translates to CASSYYRGLTGELFF. The chain links TRBV5-6 to TRBJ2-2, with 9 bases matching TRBD1. Looked up from germline, CDR1 is SGHDT and CDR2 is YYEEEE. The CDR3 covers 15 residues. After removal of 3 bases from V and 5 bases from J, the junction contained 5 bases not matched to a gene. Full variable domain (outside the CDR3, taken from reference TRBV5-6 and TRBJ2-2): DAGVTQSPTHLIKTRGQQVTLRCSPKSGHDTVSWYQQALGQGPQFIFQYYEEEERQRGNFPDRFSGHQFPNYSSELNVNALLLGDSALYLCASSYYRGLTGELFFGEGSRLTVL.

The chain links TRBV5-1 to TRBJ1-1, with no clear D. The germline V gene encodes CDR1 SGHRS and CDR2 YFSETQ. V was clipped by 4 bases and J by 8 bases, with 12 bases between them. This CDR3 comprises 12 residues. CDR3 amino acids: CASSPLTNEAFF. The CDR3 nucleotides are TGCGCCAGCAGCCCACTAACAAACGAAGCTTTCTTT. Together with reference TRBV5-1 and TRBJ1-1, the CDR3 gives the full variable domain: KAGVTQTPRYLIKTRGQQVTLSCSPISGHRSVSWYQQTPGQGLQFLFEYFSETQRNKGNFPGRFSGRQFSNSRSEMNVSTLELGDSALYLCASSPLTNEAFFGQGTRLTVV.

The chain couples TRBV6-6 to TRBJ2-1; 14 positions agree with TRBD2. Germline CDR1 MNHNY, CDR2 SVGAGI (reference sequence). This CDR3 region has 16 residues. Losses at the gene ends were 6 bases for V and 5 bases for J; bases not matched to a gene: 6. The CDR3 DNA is TGTGCCAGCAGAGATCGACTAGCGGGGGGGCACAATGAGCAGTTCTTC. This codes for CASRDRLAGGHNEQFF.

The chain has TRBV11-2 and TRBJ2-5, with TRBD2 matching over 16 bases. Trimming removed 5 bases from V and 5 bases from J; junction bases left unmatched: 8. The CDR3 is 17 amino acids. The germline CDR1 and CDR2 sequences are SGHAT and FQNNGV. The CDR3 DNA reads TGTGCCAGCAGCCAGGGGACTAGCGGGGGGGCGGAGGAGACCCAGTACTTC. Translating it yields CASSQGTSGGAEETQYF.

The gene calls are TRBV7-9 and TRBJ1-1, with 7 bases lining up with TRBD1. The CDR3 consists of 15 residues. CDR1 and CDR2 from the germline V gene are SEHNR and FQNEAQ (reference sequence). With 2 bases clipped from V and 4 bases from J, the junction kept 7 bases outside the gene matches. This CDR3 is CASSLRGQKGTEAFF. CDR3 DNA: TGTGCCAGCAGCTTAAGGGGACAGAAGGGCACTGAAGCTTTCTTT.

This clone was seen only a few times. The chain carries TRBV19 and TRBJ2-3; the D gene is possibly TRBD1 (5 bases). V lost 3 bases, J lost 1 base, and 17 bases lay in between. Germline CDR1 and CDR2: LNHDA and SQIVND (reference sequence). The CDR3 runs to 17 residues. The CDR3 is CASSIRGPNFGTDTQYF. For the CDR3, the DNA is TGTGCCAGTAGTATTAGGGGTCCGAACTTCGGCACAGATACGCAGTATTTT.

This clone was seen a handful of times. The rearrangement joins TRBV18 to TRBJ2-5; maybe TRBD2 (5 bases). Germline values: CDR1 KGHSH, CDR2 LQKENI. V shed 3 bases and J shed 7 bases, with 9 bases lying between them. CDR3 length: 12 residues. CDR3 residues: CASSPEESTQYF. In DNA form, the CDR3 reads TGTGCCAGCTCACCGGAGGAGTCGACCCAGTACTTC.

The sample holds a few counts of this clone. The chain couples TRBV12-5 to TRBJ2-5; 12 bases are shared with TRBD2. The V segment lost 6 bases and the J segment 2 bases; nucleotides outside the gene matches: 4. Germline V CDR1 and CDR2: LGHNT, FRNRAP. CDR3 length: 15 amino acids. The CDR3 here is CASGWGTSGQETQYF. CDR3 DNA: TGTGCTAGTGGATGGGGGACTAGCGGGCAAGAGACCCAGTACTTC.

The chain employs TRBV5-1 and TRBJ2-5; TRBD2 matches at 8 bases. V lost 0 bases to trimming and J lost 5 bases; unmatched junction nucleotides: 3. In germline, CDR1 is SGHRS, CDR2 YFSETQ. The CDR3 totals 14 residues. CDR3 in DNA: TGCGCCAGCAGCTTGGTCGCTAGCGGGGAGACCCAGTACTTC. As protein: CASSLVASGETQYF.

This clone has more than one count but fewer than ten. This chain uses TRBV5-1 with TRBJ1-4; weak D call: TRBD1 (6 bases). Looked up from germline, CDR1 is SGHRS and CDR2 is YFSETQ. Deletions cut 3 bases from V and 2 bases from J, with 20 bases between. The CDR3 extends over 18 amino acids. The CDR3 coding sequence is TGCGCCAGCAGCTCCGGCCTCAGGGGCGGGTCGACTAATGAAAAACTGTTTTTT. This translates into CASSSGLRGGSTNEKLFF.